The 26 T cell receptor beta chains reported below all come from one sample, sequenced in a study of shared clonotypes between healthy human individuals. Generated by immunoSEQ multiplex PCR, the TCRdb table keeps only in-frame clones and is missing some. Of millions of clones in the sample, 95% were seen once. The sample consisted of naive CD4+ T cells sorted from blood. Subset: CD45RA+ positively selected. These receptor sequences come from a man between 18 and 35 years old in good health.

The chain uses TRBV28 and TRBJ2-1; 7 bases agree with TRBD2. Germline CDR1 reads MDHEN; CDR2 reads SYDVKM. Trimming cost V 4 bases and J 4 bases; bases outside gene matches: 7. The CDR3 has 15 amino acids. The CDR3 nucleotides read TGTGCCAGCAGTTCGTTAACGGGGGGTTACAATGAGCAGTTCTTC. Amino acids: CASSSLTGGYNEQFF.

V and J are TRBV5-5 and TRBJ1-6; 8 bases agree with TRBD1. The CDR3 contains 14 residues. Germline-derived CDR1 and CDR2 are SGHKS and YYEKEE (reference sequence). J was trimmed by 9 bases and V by 5 bases; bases with no gene match: 7. CDR3 amino acids: CASRSTTGASPLHF. Here the CDR3 DNA reads TGTGCCAGCAGGTCCACGACAGGGGCTTCACCCCTCCACTTT. Using reference TRBV5-5 and TRBJ1-6 for the parts outside the CDR3, the full variable domain is DAGVTQSPTHLIKTRGQQVTLRCSPISGHKSVSWYQQVLGQGPQFIFQYYEKEERGRGNFPDRFSARQFPNYSSELNVNALLLGDSALYLCASRSTTGASPLHFGNGTRLTVT.

A remark on this clone: The identical CDR3 is also encoded by other nucleotide sequences in the sample. This chain uses TRBV4-3 with TRBJ1-2; TRBD1 matches 10 bases. From germline, CDR1 is LGHNA and CDR2 YSLEER. The J segment lost 2 bases and the V segment lost 1 base, leaving 1 base of the junction unmatched. The CDR3 is 15 amino acids. The CDR3 nucleotides are TGCGCCAGCAGCCAAGGGGACAGGGGCAACTATGGCTACACCTTC. As protein: CASSQGDRGNYGYTF.

V usage is TRBV5-1 and J usage is TRBJ2-3; the D is unclear. The V gene's germline CDR1 is SGHRS and CDR2 YFSETQ. V was cut by 4 bases and J by 2 bases, with 11 bases left in between. The CDR3 is 14 residues long. This CDR3 reads CASSPALHTDTQYF. The CDR3 DNA sequence: TGCGCCAGCAGCCCCGCCCTCCACACAGATACGCAGTATTTT.

CDR3 region: CASSATHTDTQYF. In DNA, the CDR3 is TGTGCCAGCAGTGCGACACACACAGATACGCAGTATTTT. This chain joins TRBV25-1 and TRBJ2-3; no clear D. CDR1 MGHDK and CDR2 SYGVNS come from the germline V gene. V gave up 4 bases and J gave up 2 bases, with 7 bases separating them. CDR3 length equals 13 residues.

Concerning this clone itself: Distinct nucleotide sequences in the sample also encode this CDR3. V gene TRBV30 combines with J gene TRBJ1-5; a weak D match, TRBD1 (6 bases). Germline lookup yields CDR1 GTSNPN and CDR2 SVGIG (reference sequence). The CDR3 spans 14 residues. Between the trimmed V and J ends, which lost 4 bases and 3 bases, there was a span of 13 bases. This chain's CDR3 is CAWTTGFSNQPQHF. The CDR3 DNA is TGTGCCTGGACGACAGGATTTTCCAATCAGCCCCAGCATTTT. Variable domain in full (rest from reference TRBV30 and TRBJ1-5): SQTIHQWPATLVQPVGSPLSLECTVEGTSNPNLYWYRQAAGRGLQLLFYSVGIGQISSEVPQNLSASRPQDRQFILSSKKLLLSDSGFYLCAWTTGFSNQPQHFGDGTRLSIL.

The chain couples TRBV2 to TRBJ1-5; D possibly corresponds to TRBD1 (6 bases). Germline-derived CDR1 and CDR2 are SNHLY and FYNNEI. The CDR3 sequence is 16 residues long. Between the trimmed V and J ends, which lost 1 base and 5 bases, there was a span of 15 bases. This CDR3 is CASSEEGSGGHQPQHF. Here the CDR3 DNA reads TGTGCCAGCAGTGAAGAGGGTTCTGGGGGCCATCAGCCCCAGCATTTT.

This sequence joins TRBV28 and TRBJ2-3; TRBD1 matches at 7 bases. J lost 0 bases, V lost 5 bases, and 11 bases had no gene match. The CDR3 has 17 amino acids. CDR1 is MDHEN, CDR2 SYDVKM, per germline. In DNA, the CDR3 is TGTGCCAGCAGTCTCCGGGACAGAAAGACTAGCACAGATACGCAGTATTTT. It is translated as CASSLRDRKTSTDTQYF.

The chain joins TRBV5-6 to TRBJ1-1; no clear D. Germline V gives CDR1 SGHDT, CDR2 YYEEEE. V shed 0 bases and J shed 0 bases, with 12 bases lying between them. The CDR3 runs 16 residues. CDR3 in DNA: TGTGCCAGCAGCTTGGTTGTACGTGACTTGAACACTGAAGCTTTCTTT. Encoded protein: CASSLVVRDLNTEAFF.

The chain links TRBV27 to TRBJ2-5; D not certain. Deletions cut 1 base from V and 1 base from J, with 16 bases between. Germline V gives CDR1 MNHEY, CDR2 SMNVEV (reference sequence). There are 17 residues in the CDR3. CDR3 protein: CASSLFGVGWIQETQYF. Here the CDR3 DNA reads TGTGCCAGCAGTTTATTTGGGGTAGGGTGGATCCAAGAGACCCAGTACTTC.

The chain uses TRBV2 and TRBJ2-3; D is undetermined. CDR3 size: 15 residues. The ends were cut back, 1 base at V and 2 bases at J, with 10 bases in the middle. Germline V lookup: CDR1 SNHLY, CDR2 FYNNEI. The CDR3 nucleotides are TGTGCCAGCAGTGAAGAACTCCTTCCCACAGATACGCAGTATTTT. Translating gives CASSEELLPTDTQYF.

The rearrangement uses TRBV13 and TRBJ2-2; weak D call: TRBD2 (6 bases). This CDR3 spans 16 amino acids. V was shortened by 0 bases and J by 1 base, with 9 bases between the two germline ends. Germline CDR1 PRHDT, CDR2 FYEKMQ (reference sequence). CDR3 nucleotide sequence: TGTGCCAGCAGCTTAGGTGGTAGCGGGAACACCGGGGAGCTGTTTTTT. Protein: CASSLGGSGNTGELFF.

This chain links TRBV19 with TRBJ2-7; D ambiguous. Looked up from germline, CDR1 is LNHDA and CDR2 is SQIVND (reference sequence). CDR3 length equals 15 residues. The V gene lost 5 bases and the J gene lost 4 bases, with 18 bases spanning the gap. DNA of the CDR3: TGTGCCAGTAGTCGCCGGGTTGGGGATGGGTACGAGCAGTACTTC. It yields the protein CASSRRVGDGYEQYF.

On this clone: This specimen includes other DNA sequences encoding the same CDR3. This chain links TRBV6-4 with TRBJ2-3; possible D gene TRBD2, 5 bases. CDR3 size: 14 residues. Between the trimmed V and J ends, which lost 0 bases and 1 base, there was a span of 5 bases. Germline CDR1 MRHNA, CDR2 SNTAGT. The DNA of the CDR3 is TGTGCCAGCAGTGACTCCGGGGGCACAGATACGCAGTATTTT. It is translated as CASSDSGGTDTQYF.

The chain carries TRBV6-1 and TRBJ1-6; TRBD1 aligns across 12 bases. From germline, CDR1 is MNHNS and CDR2 SASEGT. This CDR3 contains 15 residues. The J segment lost 5 bases and the V segment lost 6 bases, leaving 2 bases of the junction unmatched. For the CDR3, the DNA is TGTGCCAGCAGGGGACAGGGGGCAGATAATTCACCCCTCCACTTT. As protein: CASRGQGADNSPLHF.

V is TRBV10-3 and J is TRBJ2-1; TRBD2 matches 10 bases. Looked up from germline, CDR1 is ENHRY and CDR2 is SYGVKD. The CDR3 totals 16 residues. Trimming removed 5 bases from V and 4 bases from J; junction bases left unmatched: 8. The CDR3 here is CAISSNSGGLYNEQFF. CDR3 coding DNA: TGTGCCATCAGTTCTAATAGCGGGGGGCTTTACAATGAGCAGTTCTTC.

The chain is built from TRBV28 and TRBJ2-7; D perhaps matches TRBD1 (6 bases). CDR1 and CDR2 from the germline V gene are MDHEN and SYDVKM. The V end was cut by 5 bases, the J end by 0 bases, with 17 bases between. This CDR3 has 16 residues. CDR3 bases: TGTGCCAGCAGTGGCTTTGGGGGCGGAGCCTCCTACGAGCAGTACTTC. The encoded protein is CASSGFGGGASYEQYF.

The chain is built from TRBV6-1 and TRBJ1-6; D is unclear. V was clipped by 2 bases and J by 4 bases, with 9 bases between them. This CDR3 region has 15 residues. Germline CDR1 and CDR2: MNHNS and SASEGT. CDR3 protein: CASSERELYNSPLHF. The CDR3 nucleotides read TGTGCCAGCAGTGAAAGGGAACTGTATAATTCACCCCTCCACTTT.

V usage is TRBV5-4 and J usage is TRBJ2-7; possibly TRBD1 for D (6 bases). V lost 4 bases and J lost 5, with 16 bases in between. There are 14 residues in the CDR3. The V gene's germline CDR1 is SGHNT and CDR2 YYREEE (reference sequence). This chain's CDR3 is CASSTQGGRNEQYF. The CDR3 coding sequence is TGTGCCAGCAGCACACAGGGTGGTAGGAACGAGCAGTACTTC.

The chain joins TRBV10-3 to TRBJ2-3; D is tentatively TRBD1 or TRBD2 (6 bases each). This CDR3 region has 16 residues. V was trimmed by 0 bases and J by 3 bases, leaving 13 bases between them. Germline V gives CDR1 ENHRY, CDR2 SYGVKD. CDR3 protein: CAISESLGGITDTQYF. The CDR3 bases are TGTGCCATCAGTGAGTCACTAGGGGGGATAACAGATACGCAGTATTTT.

Notes on this clone: The same CDR3 also results from other DNA sequences found in this sample. The V call is TRBV6-5, the J call TRBJ2-3, with D uncertain. CDR3 length equals 14 residues. CDR1 MNHEY and CDR2 SVGAGI come from the germline V gene. The germline V and J ends were trimmed by 0 bases and 0 bases, with 4 bases remaining between them. CDR3: CASSYSTSTDTQYF. Written as DNA, the CDR3 is TGTGCCAGCAGTTACTCCACTAGCACAGATACGCAGTATTTT.

Concerning this clone: Other DNA sequences in the sample encode the same CDR3. V usage is TRBV30 and J usage is TRBJ2-5; D is undetermined. This CDR3 spans 13 amino acids. The germline gives CDR1 GTSNPN, CDR2 SVGIG (reference sequence). V was clipped by 0 bases and J by 4 bases, with 9 bases between them. This chain's CDR3 is CAWSVLVGETQYF. For the CDR3, the DNA is TGTGCCTGGAGTGTACTTGTAGGAGAGACCCAGTACTTC.

J is TRBJ1-5 and V is TRBV6-1; the D is unclear. The V end was cut by 2 bases, the J end by 6 bases, with 14 bases between. The CDR3 contains 15 residues. Germline V gives CDR1 MNHNS, CDR2 SASEGT. The CDR3 is CASSELTGISQPQHF. The CDR3 DNA is TGTGCCAGCAGTGAATTGACTGGGATCAGTCAGCCCCAGCATTTT.

The CDR3: CASSYRAETNEKLFF. The CDR3 nucleotides read TGTGCCAGCAGCTACAGGGCGGAGACTAATGAAAAACTGTTTTTT. The V gene is TRBV9, the J gene TRBJ1-4; weak D call: TRBD1 (6 bases). The CDR3 contains 15 residues. V gave up 4 bases and J gave up 2 bases, with 12 bases separating them. In germline, CDR1 is SGDLS, CDR2 YYNGEE.

With regard to this clone: This could be a read error, since a much larger clone is one nucleotide away. Other DNA variants within this sample encode the same CDR3. The chain carries TRBV7-9 and TRBJ2-7; D gene unclear. From germline, CDR1 is SEHNR and CDR2 FQNEAQ (reference sequence). The CDR3 is 12 amino acids. V was trimmed by 5 bases and J by 3 bases, leaving 8 bases between them. This CDR3 is CASSPGRYEQYF. The CDR3 DNA is TGTGCCAGCAGCCCCGGTCGCTACGAGCAGTACTTC.

The rearrangement joins TRBV13 to TRBJ2-1; the D is unclear. The V end lost 5 bases, the J end lost 5 bases, and 16 bases lay between the germline ends. The CDR3 length is 15 residues. The germline V gene has CDR1 PRHDT and CDR2 FYEKMQ (reference sequence). The CDR3 nucleotides are TGTGCCAGCAGCAAAGGACCAAGGGCGGACAATGAGCAGTTCTTC. Translating gives CASSKGPRADNEQFF.